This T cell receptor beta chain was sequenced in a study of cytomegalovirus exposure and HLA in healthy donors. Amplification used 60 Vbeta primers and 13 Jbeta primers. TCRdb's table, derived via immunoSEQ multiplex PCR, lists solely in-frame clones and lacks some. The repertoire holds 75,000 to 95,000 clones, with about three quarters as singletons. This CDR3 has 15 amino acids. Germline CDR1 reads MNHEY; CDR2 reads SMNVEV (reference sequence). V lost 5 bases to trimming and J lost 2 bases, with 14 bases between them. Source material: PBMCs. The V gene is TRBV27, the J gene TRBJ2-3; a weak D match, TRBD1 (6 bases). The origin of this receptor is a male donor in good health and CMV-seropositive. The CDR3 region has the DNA TGTGCCAGCAGTACGTTCGGACAGATCACAGATACGCAGTATTTT. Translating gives CASSTFGQITDTQYF.